What follows are 15 T cell receptor beta chains derived from one specimen sequenced in a study of control samples from healthy donors and cancer patients. Clones were sequenced by immunoSEQ multiplex PCR, and TCRdb holds only the in-frame ones, with some missing. The sample shows about 140,000 clones, 85% to 95% of them seen only once. Sequencing was carried out using blood. These receptors were collected from a man aged 35 to 55 in good health.

CDR3 sequence: CASSVLRRDTEAFF. CDR3 sequence (DNA): TGCGCCAGCAGCGTATTGAGGAGGGACACTGAAGCTTTCTTT. The V and J genes are TRBV5-1 and TRBJ1-1; D is undetermined. Trimming removed 4 bases at V and 3 bases at J, with 13 bases between. The length of the CDR3 is 14 residues. Germline loops: CDR1 SGHRS, CDR2 YFSETQ.

The chain links TRBV5-6 to TRBJ2-3, with TRBD2 as a possible D gene (6 bases). V gave up 2 bases and J gave up 5 bases, with 15 bases separating them. This CDR3 comprises 15 residues. Germline CDR1 is SGHDT and CDR2 is YYEEEE. This CDR3 reads CASSLSGEAQDTQYF. CDR3 nucleotides: TGTGCCAGCAGCTTATCGGGGGAAGCACAAGATACGCAGTATTTT.

The count of this clone is one. This chain uses TRBV7-3 with TRBJ1-1; D might be TRBD1 (6 bases). Germline V gene lookup returns CDR1 SGHTA and CDR2 FQGTGA. The CDR3 extends over 17 amino acids. Trimming removed 5 bases from V and 4 bases from J, with 23 bases in between. DNA of the CDR3: TGTGCCAGCAGCACAGGGAGGTCTATTAAGCTGAGCACTGAAGCTTTCTTT. The encoded protein is CASSTGRSIKLSTEAFF. Together with reference TRBV7-3 and TRBJ1-1, the CDR3 gives the full variable domain: GAGVSQTPSNKVTEKGKYVELRCDPISGHTALYWYRQSLGQGPEFLIYFQGTGAADDSGLPNDRFFAVRPEGSVSTLKIQRTERGDSAVYLCASSTGRSIKLSTEAFFGQGTRLTVV.

The chain combines TRBV19 with TRBJ1-2; TRBD1 aligns across 10 bases. CDR3 length: 14 residues. Unmatched junction bases numbered 0, after V lost 3 bases and J lost 2 bases. From germline, CDR1 is LNHDA and CDR2 SQIVND (reference sequence). The CDR3 sequence: CASSMGQGNYGYTF. The CDR3 region has the DNA TGTGCCAGTAGTATGGGACAGGGGAACTATGGCTACACCTTC.

The chain joins TRBV4-2 to TRBJ2-3; 12 bases match TRBD2. Germline CDR1 reads LGHNA; CDR2 reads YNFKEQ. The CDR3 spans 17 residues. V trimming: 4 bases; J trimming: 10 bases; junction bases outside the gene matches: 15. The CDR3, as DNA: TGTGCCAGCAGCCCATTATCGCCTAGCGGGAGGGGCGGGGCGCAGTATTTT. This gives the protein CASSPLSPSGRGGAQYF.

V and J are TRBV3-1 (or the pseudogene TRBV3-2) and TRBJ1-5; TRBD1 matches 9 bases. V was pared by 3 bases and J by 7 bases, with 7 bases of the junction left unmatched. The CDR3 runs 15 residues. CDR1 and CDR2 (germline): LGHDT, YNNKEL (reference sequence). CDR3 sequence reads: CASSHGDREDQPQHF. The CDR3 bases are TGTGCCAGCAGCCATGGGGACAGGGAAGACCAGCCCCAGCATTTT.

The genes are TRBV2 and TRBJ2-7; D uncertain. Trimming shortened V by 6 bases and J by 1 base, and 10 bases separated the two germline ends. The CDR3 is 13 amino acids. Germline values: CDR1 SNHLY, CDR2 FYNNEI. The CDR3 region has the DNA TGTGCCAGCAGCTACCAACCGTCCTACGAGCAGTACTTC. This translates into CASSYQPSYEQYF.

The V call is TRBV5-1, the J call TRBJ1-1, with D possibly matching TRBD1 (5 bases). Trimming pared 4 bases from V and 7 bases from J, leaving 11 bases between. This CDR3 is built from 12 residues. CDR1 and CDR2 from the germline V gene are SGHRS and YFSETQ. The CDR3 sequence is CASSVDRIEAFF. In nucleotides, the CDR3 is TGCGCCAGCAGCGTTGACAGAATTGAAGCTTTCTTT.

This sequence joins TRBV29-1 and TRBJ2-5, with 7 bases matching TRBD1. The CDR3 loop spans 14 amino acids. Unmatched junction bases numbered 8, after V lost 6 bases and J lost 1 base. CDR1 and CDR2 from the germline V gene are SQVTM and ANQGSEA. CDR3 sequence reads: CSVRPRDSQETQYF. The CDR3 coding sequence is TGCAGCGTACGACCCCGGGACAGCCAAGAGACCCAGTACTTC.

This chain joins TRBV9 and TRBJ1-6; 8 nucleotides agree with TRBD1. With 0 bases clipped from V and 10 bases from J, the junction kept 6 bases outside the gene matches. Germline CDR1 and CDR2: SGDLS and YYNGEE. The CDR3 spans 15 residues. CDR3 residues: CASSVGTGKNSPLHF. The CDR3 region has the DNA TGTGCCAGCAGCGTAGGGACAGGGAAAAACTCACCCCTCCACTTT.

The J gene is TRBJ2-2, the V gene TRBV14, with 7 bases lining up with TRBD2. The germline V gene has CDR1 SGHDN and CDR2 FVKESK. V lost 2 bases and J lost 4; bases outside the gene matches: 10. The CDR3 sequence is 17 residues long. This chain's CDR3 is CASSQQPGLRTTGELFF. CDR3 DNA: TGTGCCAGCAGCCAACAGCCGGGACTACGAACCACCGGGGAGCTGTTTTTT.

The V and J genes are TRBV4-3 and TRBJ1-2; D not certain. There are 13 residues in the CDR3. The germline CDR1 and CDR2 sequences are LGHNA and YSLEER. V was clipped by 0 bases and J by 5 bases, with 7 bases between them. The chain's CDR3 is CASSQENNYGYTF. The CDR3, as DNA: TGCGCCAGCAGCCAAGAAAATAATTATGGCTACACCTTC.

The chain carries TRBV18 and TRBJ2-1; weak D call: TRBD1 (9 bases). V was trimmed by 3 bases and J by 2 bases, leaving 32 bases between them. Germline V CDR1 and CDR2: KGHSH, LQKENI. The CDR3 is 22 amino acids. The CDR3 reads CASSPGQGPSGPPFTAYNEQFF. In nucleotides, the CDR3 is TGTGCCAGCTCACCGGGACAGGGACCTAGCGGGCCACCCTTTACCGCCTACAATGAGCAGTTCTTC.

The chain uses TRBV11-3 and TRBJ2-5; tentatively, D is TRBD2 (6 bases). V lost 4 bases and J 5 bases, leaving 14 bases between the germline ends. The CDR3 runs to 14 residues. Germline V gene sequence: CDR1 SGHNT, CDR2 YENEEA. CDR3 sequence (DNA): TGTGCCAGCAGCTCCCGAGCGGGTATGGAGACCCAGTACTTC. Translating it yields CASSSRAGMETQYF. The full variable domain, in which reference TRBV11-3 and TRBJ2-5 provide the parts outside the CDR3, is EAGVVQSPRYKIIEKKQPVAFWCNPISGHNTLYWYLQNLGQGPELLIRYENEEAVDDSQLPKDRFSAERLKGVDSTLKIQPAELGDSAVYLCASSSRAGMETQYFGPGTRLLVL.

The chain links TRBV7-2 to TRBJ2-3; no reliable D call. The germline V gene encodes CDR1 SGHTA and CDR2 FQGNSA. Trimming shortened V by 4 bases and J by 5 bases, and 4 bases separated the two germline ends. This CDR3 comprises 11 residues. CDR3 protein: CASSSQDTQYF. The CDR3 DNA is TGTGCCAGCAGCTCTCAAGATACGCAGTATTTT.